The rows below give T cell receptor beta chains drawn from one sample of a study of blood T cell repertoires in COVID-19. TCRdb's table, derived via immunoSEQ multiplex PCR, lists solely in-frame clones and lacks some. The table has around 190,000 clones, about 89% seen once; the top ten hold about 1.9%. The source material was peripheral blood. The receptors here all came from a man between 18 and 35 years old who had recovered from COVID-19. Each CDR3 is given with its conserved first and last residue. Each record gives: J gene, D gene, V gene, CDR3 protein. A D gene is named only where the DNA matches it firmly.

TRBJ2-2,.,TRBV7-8,CASSLEFGLNPGELFF
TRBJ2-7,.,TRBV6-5,CASSYSGPGVYEQYF
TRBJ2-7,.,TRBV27,CASSWGTPNEQYF
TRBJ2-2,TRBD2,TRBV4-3,CASSTSSGVNTGELFF
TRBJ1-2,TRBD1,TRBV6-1,CASSEVGPGQGRGYTF
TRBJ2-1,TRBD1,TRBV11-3,CASSTGGRDYNEQFF
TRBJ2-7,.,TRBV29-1,CSVRGTSYEQYF
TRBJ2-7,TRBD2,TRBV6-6,CASSYGGSESYEQYF
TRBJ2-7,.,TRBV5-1,CASSPHSTYEQYF
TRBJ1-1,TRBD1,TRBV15,CATSRDPRLDRGSAFF
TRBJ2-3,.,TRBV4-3,CASSQVGASQDTQYF
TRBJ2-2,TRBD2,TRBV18,CASSPREGRGGELFF
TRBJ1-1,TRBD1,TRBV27,CASSFTHRGRTEAFF
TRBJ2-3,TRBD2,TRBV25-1,CASSEYLAGTLRTQYF
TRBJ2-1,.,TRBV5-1,CASSPDSRVLMEQFF
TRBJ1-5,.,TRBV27,CASSLAQANQPQHF
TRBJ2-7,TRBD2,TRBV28,CASSLGRAGDREQYF
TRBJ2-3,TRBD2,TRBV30,CAWSGGRIAGSTDTQYF
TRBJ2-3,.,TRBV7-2,CASSLRGSSTDTQYF
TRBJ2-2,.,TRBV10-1,CASSELANTGELFF
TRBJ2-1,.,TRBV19,CASSIGRTSPYGEQFF
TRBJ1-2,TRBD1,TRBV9,CASSVNRGGYTF
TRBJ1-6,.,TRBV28,CASSPTTSYSPLHF
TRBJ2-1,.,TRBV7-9,CASSPPLPSYNEQFF
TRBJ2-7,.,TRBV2,CASRRSYEQYF
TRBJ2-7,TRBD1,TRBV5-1,CASSFRDRGQHEQYF
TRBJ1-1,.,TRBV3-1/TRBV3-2,CASGIDRLSTEAFF
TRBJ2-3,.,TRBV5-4,CASSLESQGTDTQYF
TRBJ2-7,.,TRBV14,CASDLGTPYEQYF
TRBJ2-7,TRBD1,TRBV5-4,CASSLGDRVSF
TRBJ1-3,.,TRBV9,CASSVATDSGNTIYF
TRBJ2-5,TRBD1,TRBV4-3,CASSRGTGRETQYF
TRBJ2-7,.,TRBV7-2,CASREALSSYEQYF
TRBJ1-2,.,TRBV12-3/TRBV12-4,CASTGFRGYGYTF
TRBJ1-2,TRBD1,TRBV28,CASSSSPGQGNYGYTF
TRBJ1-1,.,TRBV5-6,CASSQPQTLRNTEAFF
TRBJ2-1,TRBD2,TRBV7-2,CASSEVGGRYEQFF
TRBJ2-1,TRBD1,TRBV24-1,CATSDETGTGDNEQFF
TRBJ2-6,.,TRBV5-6,CASSSLSLSGANVLTF
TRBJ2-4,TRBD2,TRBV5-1,CASSLVAGGGGNIQYF
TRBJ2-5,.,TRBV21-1,CASWTRTDQETQYF
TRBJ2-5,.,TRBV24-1,CATRAGDQETQYF
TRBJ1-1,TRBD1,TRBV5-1,CASSSGQGAVGTEAFF
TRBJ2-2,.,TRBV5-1,CASSLGTANTGELFF
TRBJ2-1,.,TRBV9,CASSVEAGRAVYNEQFF
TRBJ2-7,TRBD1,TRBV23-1,CASSQSRGLNLYEQYF
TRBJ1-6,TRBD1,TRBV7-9,CASSAGQRNSPLHF
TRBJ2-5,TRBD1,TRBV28,CASSSSDRGVEETQYF
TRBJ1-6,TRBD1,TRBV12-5,CASGLAGTGGNSPLHF
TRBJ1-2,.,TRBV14,CASSREGRTKGYTF